One and the same sample provided the 14 T cell receptor beta chains below, sequenced in a study of T cell responses to AZD1222 COVID-19 vaccine. Method: immunoSEQ multiplex PCR; TCRdb's copy keeps in-frame clones and lacks some. The table lists 150,000 to 200,000 clones, less than 95% of them singletons, with around 6.3% in the top ten. The material was peripheral blood, obtained 28 days after the second AZD1222 dose. These receptors were taken from an adult who received the AZD1222 COVID-19 vaccine.

The chain has TRBV7-9 and TRBJ2-7; no firm D call. The V and J ends lost 5 bases and 7 bases respectively, with 12 bases between them. Germline-derived CDR1 and CDR2 are SEHNR and FQNEAQ (reference sequence). CDR3 size: 12 residues. The CDR3 region has the DNA TGTGCCAGCAGCCGGTCTCTCCGGGAGCAGTACTTC. It is translated as CASSRSLREQYF.

The chain joins TRBV2 to TRBJ1-2; D ambiguous. Trimming cost V 9 bases and J 4 bases, with 12 bases left between them. This CDR3 region has 12 residues. Germline CDR1 SNHLY, CDR2 FYNNEI. CDR3: CASHTPLYGYTF. The CDR3 DNA reads as TGTGCCAGTCATACTCCACTCTATGGCTACACCTTC.

J is TRBJ2-7 and V is TRBV6-5, with D hard to call. The V end was cut by 5 bases, the J end by 1 base, with 9 bases between. There are 13 residues in the CDR3. From germline, CDR1 is MNHEY and CDR2 SVGAGI. CDR3: CASSRAHSYEQYF. CDR3 nucleotides: TGTGCCAGCAGTCGGGCCCATTCCTACGAGCAGTACTTC.

A single count supports this clone. V gene TRBV7-2 combines with J gene TRBJ1-5, with 7 bases lining up with TRBD1. Trimming cost V 3 bases and J 4 bases; bases outside gene matches: 6. Looked up from germline, CDR1 is SGHTA and CDR2 is FQGNSA. The CDR3 runs to 15 residues. CDR3 DNA: TGTGCCAGCAGCTTGCACCGGGACAGAAATCAGCCCCAGCATTTT. It encodes CASSLHRDRNQPQHF.

The sample holds one count of this clone. The V gene is TRBV5-4, the J gene TRBJ2-3, with 7 bases aligning to TRBD1. Germline lookup yields CDR1 SGHNT and CDR2 YYREEE (reference sequence). This CDR3 is built from 14 residues. With 4 bases clipped from V and 4 bases from J, the junction kept 6 bases outside the gene matches. CDR3 coding DNA: TGTGCCAGCAGCCTCACCGACAGGGCAGATACGCAGTATTTT. Translation: CASSLTDRADTQYF.

J is TRBJ1-5 and V is TRBV28, with a possible D match to TRBD1 (6 bases). The CDR3 is made up of 14 amino acids. Germline CDR1 reads MDHEN; CDR2 reads SYDVKM. V lost 3 bases to trimming and J lost 6 bases, with 12 bases between them. CDR3 residues: CASSFPGGGQPQHF. Written as DNA, the CDR3 is TGTGCCAGCAGTTTCCCGGGGGGCGGTCAGCCCCAGCATTTT.

The chain carries TRBV13 and TRBJ1-1; no clear D. Trimming took 4 bases from V and 3 from J, leaving 12 bases between them. This CDR3 has 14 amino acids. Germline values: CDR1 PRHDT, CDR2 FYEKMQ (reference sequence). CDR3 nucleotides: TGTGCCAGCAGCTATGCCCCCGGGGACACTGAAGCTTTCTTT. It is translated as CASSYAPGDTEAFF.

This clone is a singleton in its sample. This chain connects TRBV11-3 to TRBJ1-3; weak D call: TRBD1 (5 bases). This CDR3 is built from 16 residues. Trimming took 3 bases from V and 2 from J, leaving 14 bases between them. Germline CDR1 reads SGHNT; CDR2 reads YENEEA. CDR3 sequence reads: CASSFSGSTAGNTIYF. CDR3 DNA: TGTGCCAGCAGCTTTTCAGGGAGTACGGCTGGAAACACCATATATTTT.

The CDR3, as DNA: TGTGCCAGCAGCTTAGGGGACAGACAAGAGACCCAGTACTTC. As protein: CASSLGDRQETQYF. J is TRBJ2-5 and V is TRBV7-3, with TRBD1 matching 7 bases. Germline V gene sequence: CDR1 SGHTA, CDR2 FQGTGA. The CDR3 consists of 14 residues. V trimming: 2 bases; J trimming: 2 bases; junction bases outside the gene matches: 2.

The V gene is TRBV7-2, the J gene TRBJ2-3; tentatively, D is TRBD1 (5 bases). The CDR3 has 14 amino acids. V lost 4 bases, J lost 2 bases, and 10 bases lay in between. Germline assignment: CDR1 SGHTA and CDR2 FQGNSA. The CDR3 loop reads CASSSQGYTDTQYF. CDR3 in DNA: TGTGCCAGCAGCTCCCAGGGCTACACAGATACGCAGTATTTT.

The CDR3 coding sequence is TGCGCCAGCAATGACAGGGGGCTTTCCGGGGAGCTGTTTTTT. Protein: CASNDRGLSGELFF. The J gene is TRBJ2-2, the V gene TRBV5-1; 10 nucleotides line up with TRBD1. This CDR3 spans 14 amino acids. Germline V lookup: CDR1 SGHRS, CDR2 YFSETQ. The ends lost 6 bases at V and 6 bases at J; junction bases unmatched: 5. The full variable domain, rest sourced from reference TRBV5-1 and TRBJ2-2, is KAGVTQTPRYLIKTRGQQVTLSCSPISGHRSVSWYQQTPGQGLQFLFEYFSETQRNKGNFPGRFSGRQFSNSRSEMNVSTLELGDSALYLCASNDRGLSGELFFGEGSRLTVL.

The chain joins TRBV12-3 or TRBV12-4 to TRBJ1-2; possible D gene TRBD1, 6 bases. Trimming took off 3 bases at V and 3 bases at J, with 8 bases between the two ends. This CDR3 is 13 amino acids long. The CDR3 region has the DNA TGTGCCAGCAGTTTGGGGGCGGACTATGGCTACACCTTC. Its translation is CASSLGADYGYTF.

V usage is TRBV7-2 and J usage is TRBJ2-1, with a possible D match to TRBD1 (6 bases). The CDR3 runs 15 residues. Germline V CDR1 and CDR2: SGHTA, FQGNSA. The germline V and J ends were trimmed by 5 bases and 0 bases, with 11 bases remaining between them. The CDR3: CASSGTGSSYNEQFF. CDR3 in DNA: TGTGCCAGCAGCGGTACAGGGAGCTCCTACAATGAGCAGTTCTTC.

The chain links TRBV7-2 to TRBJ1-2; D gene uncertain. The CDR3 has 17 residues. Germline-derived CDR1 and CDR2 are SGHTA and FQGNSA. V lost 2 bases and J lost 7, with 23 bases in between. The CDR3 loop is CASSLTRVGFPPVGYTF. The CDR3 DNA follows: TGTGCCAGCAGCTTAACGCGGGTGGGTTTCCCGCCGGTTGGCTACACCTTC. The whole variable domain, remainder taken from reference TRBV7-2 and TRBJ1-2, is GAGVSQSPSNKVTEKGKDVELRCDPISGHTALYWYRQSLGQGLEFLIYFQGNSAPDKSGLPSDRFSAERTGGSVSTLTIQRTQQEDSAVYLCASSLTRVGFPPVGYTFGSGTRLTVV.